This T cell receptor (beta chain) was sequenced in a study of T-cell reconstitution after alpha-beta-depleted transplantation in children. For TCRbeta, the library was prepared with unique molecular identifiers. MiXCR was run by TCRdb on the PCR reads, yielding one entry per CDR3 protein. The sample gives around 490,000 distinct CDR3 sequences, around 10% of which show up once; about 14% is in the top ten. Germline loops: CDR1 SGDLS, CDR2 YYNGEE. Trimming took 6 bases from V and 9 from J; bases not matched to a gene: 12. CDR3 length: 15 amino acids. This chain uses TRBV9 with TRBJ2-1, with 10 bases matching TRBD2. Sequences were derived from PBMCs, mostly from graft donor cells, sampled 180 days after TCRalphabeta/CD19-depleted stem cell transplant. This clonotype was obtained from a female patient between 2 and 15 years old who had a stem cell transplant for aplastic anemia, so the T cells may come from the graft donor. CDR3 protein: CASTELAGRQGEQFF. CDR3 nucleotides: TGTGCCAGCACCGAACTAGCGGGGAGGCAGGGTGAGCAGTTCTTC.